Presented here are 8 T cell receptor beta chains from one specimen sequenced in a study of cytomegalovirus exposure and HLA in healthy donors. Amplification used 60 Vbeta primers and 13 Jbeta primers. TCRdb keeps only in-frame clones here, not all; method: immunoSEQ multiplex PCR. Here the sample spans around 150,000 clones, 55% to 70% being singletons. The sample taken for sequencing was PBMCs. These receptors all come from a woman in her sixties or seventies in good health and CMV-seropositive.

The chain joins TRBV18 to TRBJ2-7; D is uncertain. Germline CDR1 reads KGHSH; CDR2 reads LQKENI. Trimming pared 4 bases from V and 2 bases from J, leaving 15 bases between. The length of the CDR3 is 15 residues. The CDR3 here is CASSLALTEPYEQYF. CDR3 nucleotide sequence: TGTGCCAGCTCACTCGCCCTTACTGAGCCCTACGAGCAGTACTTC.

This clone was seen more than once but under ten times. The rearrangement uses TRBV28 and TRBJ2-7; 10 bases match TRBD1. J lost 5 bases, V lost 2 bases, and 12 bases had no gene match. CDR1 and CDR2 from the germline V gene are MDHEN and SYDVKM. This CDR3 region has 17 residues. CDR3 in amino acids: CASSLADRGTGVNEQYF. The CDR3 coding sequence is TGTGCCAGCAGTTTAGCCGACCGCGGGACAGGGGTAAACGAGCAGTACTTC.

This clone was seen more than once but under ten times. CDR3 nucleotide sequence: TGCAGCGTTGAAGGGGGCCACCTCGGTTACGAGCAGTACTTC. It translates to CSVEGGHLGYEQYF. The rearrangement uses TRBV29-1 and TRBJ2-7; possibly TRBD1 for D (5 bases). This CDR3 contains 14 residues. The V gene's germline CDR1 is SQVTM and CDR2 ANQGSEA. V lost 1 base, J lost 4 bases, and 14 bases lay in between.

This chain connects TRBV11-2 to TRBJ1-1; 8 nucleotides match TRBD1. This CDR3 comprises 19 residues. Unmatched junction bases numbered 16, after V lost 3 bases and J lost 1 base. CDR1 SGHAT and CDR2 FQNNGV come from the germline V gene. The CDR3 nucleotides read TGTGCCAGCAGCTTGGATGCTTACACCGGGACAGGAAAGAACACTGAAGCTTTCTTT. This sequence encodes CASSLDAYTGTGKNTEAFF. The whole variable domain, filled in from reference TRBV11-2 and TRBJ1-1, reads EAGVAQSPRYKIIEKRQSVAFWCNPISGHATLYWYQQILGQGPKLLIQFQNNGVVDDSQLPKDRFSAERLKGVDSTLKIQPAKLEDSAVYLCASSLDAYTGTGKNTEAFFGQGTRLTVV.

The genes are TRBV7-2 and TRBJ1-2; D not certain. The CDR3 is 13 amino acids. Germline V lookup: CDR1 SGHTA, CDR2 FQGNSA. V lost 4 bases and J 6 bases, leaving 12 bases between the germline ends. CDR3 amino acids: CASSYDSRNGYTF. CDR3 nucleotides: TGTGCCAGCAGCTACGATTCCAGGAATGGCTACACCTTC.

This chain links TRBV9 with TRBJ2-3, with D unresolved. This CDR3 has 13 residues. Germline V gene sequence: CDR1 SGDLS, CDR2 YYNGEE. V was shortened by 0 bases and J by 1 base, with 3 bases between the two germline ends. The CDR3 reads CASSVAGTDTQYF. DNA for the CDR3: TGTGCCAGCAGCGTAGCCGGCACAGATACGCAGTATTTT.

For this clone: This same CDR3 is encoded by further DNA sequences in the sample. The chain is built from TRBV28 and TRBJ1-1; 8 bases line up with TRBD1. The CDR3 is 15 residues long. Germline V gene data show CDR1 as MDHEN and CDR2 as SYDVKM. The V gene end was trimmed by 4 bases and the J gene end by 3 bases; junction bases not matched to a gene: 7. CDR3 sequence: CASSSTGGAHTEAFF. CDR3 coding DNA: TGTGCCAGCAGTTCTACAGGGGGTGCCCACACTGAAGCTTTCTTT.

The rearrangement links TRBV10-1 to TRBJ2-1; D might be TRBD2 (5 bases). Trimming removed 3 bases from V and 6 bases from J, with 6 bases in between. Germline V gene sequence: CDR1 WNHNN, CDR2 SYGVQD (reference sequence). The CDR3 consists of 12 residues. CDR3 loop: CASSDTSNEQFF. The CDR3 DNA reads as TGCGCCAGCAGTGATACTAGCAATGAGCAGTTCTTC.